Listed below are T cell receptor beta chains from one sample, sequenced in a study of T cell repertoires in cytomegalovirus infection. TCRdb used MiXCR to reprocess the reads, holding one entry per CDR3 protein. Among nearly 550,000 distinct CDR3 sequences listed, about 15% were seen once. The specimen was CD8+ T cells from PBMCs. These receptors all stem from a human donor in good health (CMV status not recorded). Some clones in this sample may be carry-over from other donors' samples. The conserved cysteine and the conserved F or W are not part of the CDR3 here.

J,V,CDR3
TRBJ2-1,TRBV27,ASSSPRGGLYNEQF
TRBJ2-5,TRBV4-1,ASSQENEETQY
TRBJ2-7,TRBV5-1,ASSRLAGDMYEQY
TRBJ1-6,TRBV7-2,ASSLRWQSSYNSPLH
TRBJ2-3,TRBV7-2,ASSIIAGTQY
TRBJ2-2,TRBV4-2,ASSQALGDYTGELF
TRBJ2-1,TRBV7-8,ASSLAMTYNEQF
TRBJ1-4,TRBV11-2,ASSSPDRGANEKLF
TRBJ2-7,TRBV27,ASRSGTDSYEQY
TRBJ1-2,TRBV6-4,ASSDSIGGRNGYT
TRBJ2-3,TRBV13,ASSPEKGLSTDTQY
TRBJ1-6,TRBV2,AIPVGDNSYNPPLH
TRBJ2-7,TRBV7-6,ASSSGTTYEQY
TRBJ2-5,TRBV7-7,ASSLALQGGLGETQY
TRBJ2-7,TRBV27,ATQPGERAYEQY
TRBJ2-7,TRBV6-6,ASSYSTGAREQY
TRBJ2-4,TRBV20-1,SARSWDRGRGAKNIQY
TRBJ1-5,TRBV9,ASSVAGSRQPQH
TRBJ1-2,TRBV6-5,ASSYMDSGGYGYT
TRBJ1-2,TRBV2,ASSAPRGQVNYGYT
TRBJ2-7,TRBV6-1,ASSETQGIHQYEQY
TRBJ2-7,TRBV7-2,ASSLGGGRAYEQY
TRBJ1-5,TRBV7-9,ASSTTGIDQPQH
TRBJ2-1,TRBV7-3,ASSLDDSNEQF
TRBJ2-5,TRBV28,ASSDHGSEETQY
TRBJ2-7,TRBV20-1,SARLLGEQY
TRBJ2-1,TRBV7-8,ASSLVLALSYNEQF
TRBJ1-5,TRBV7-9,ASTGEGNQPQH
TRBJ2-1,TRBV12-5,ASAHNNEQF
TRBJ2-7,TRBV29-1,SVGASYEQY
TRBJ1-5,TRBV28,ASSLRLKRSVRNQPQH
TRBJ2-1,TRBV7-9,ASSLGEGRGRF
TRBJ2-1,TRBV24-1,ATSEQWGNNEQF
TRBJ2-7,TRBV29-1,SVSGGRREQY
TRBJ1-5,TRBV27,ASSSGTGGNQPQH
TRBJ2-7,TRBV12-5,ASGLGGAGLYEQY
TRBJ1-5,TRBV3-1,ASSRDRARNQPQH
TRBJ1-6,TRBV11-2,ASSPGRLSPLH
TRBJ1-2,TRBV7-9,ASSSVKENGYT
TRBJ2-3,TRBV12-3/TRBV12-4,ASSQDIVTQY
TRBJ2-7,TRBV27,ASSLGGKLWY
TRBJ1-6,TRBV2,ASSDLKNSPLH
TRBJ2-5,TRBV11-2,ASSWGLAVQETQY
TRBJ2-1,TRBV7-3,ASSALQGSNEQF
TRBJ2-2,TRBV7-3,ASSPGEGKNTGELF
TRBJ2-1,TRBV3-1,ASSQDGTTTQEQF
TRBJ2-1,TRBV19,ASSRSGGYYNEQF
TRBJ2-1,TRBV12-3/TRBV12-4,ASSFTSGPYNEQF
TRBJ2-6,TRBV6-5,ASSYGPVGANVLT
TRBJ2-7,TRBV7-3,ASSPGPGTSGGYEQY